Below, one TCR beta chain is given with its context. The antigen remains undetermined. Other DNA sequences of this sample code for an identical CDR3. This table comes from immunoSEQ multiplex PCR, and its TCRdb copy is limited to in-frame clones, with some not included. The table records hundreds of thousands of clones, 80% to 90% of them present only once. Sample treatment: 15 to 20 received Ad26.COV2.S at low or high dose, single or two shots; about five received placebo; per-sample allocation not given. Following the first vaccine or placebo injection, samples were taken on day 63. This record comes from a study of Ad26.COV2.S vaccination and SARS-CoV-2 variants. Study outcomes and limitations: Vaccine recipients showed a spike-specific TCR breadth that was higher than in placebo recipients.

The CDR3 extends over 13 amino acids. Per the germline V gene, CDR1 is SGHTA and CDR2 is FQGTGA. V dropped 1 base and J dropped 6 bases, with 8 bases sitting between them. The sample here was peripheral blood, taken in a trial of Ad26.COV2.S vaccine versus placebo. The V call is TRBV7-3, the J call TRBJ2-3, with D unclear. The receptor comes from a person aged 18-65 years who received the Ad26.COV2.S COVID-19 vaccine or a placebo. Written as DNA, the CDR3 is TGTGCCAGCAGCTTAATGGCTACCGATACGCAGTATTTT. Translation gives CASSLMATDTQYF.